The rows below give T cell receptor beta chains drawn from one sample of a study of T cell repertoires in cytomegalovirus infection. TCRdb itself ran the reads through MiXCR, one entry per CDR3 protein. The table includes about 180,000 distinct CDR3 sequences, approximately 17% detected once. Sequenced input: CD8+ T cells from PBMCs. These receptors all stem from a human donor in good health (CMV status not recorded). Some clones in this sample may be carry-over from other donors' samples. Each CDR3 is given with its conserved first and last residue. The D gene is left open where the match is weak. Clone size, where shown, is once, few, many, or a class for clones that have expanded.

>TRBV7-8|TRBJ2-7|.|few
CASSQSPNGGSYEQYF
TGTGCCAGCAGCCAATCCCCAAACGGGGGTTCCTACGAGCAGTACTTC
>TRBV7-2|TRBJ2-1|TRBD2|many
CASSLISGGGGYNEQFF
TGTGCCAGCAGCTTAATTTCTGGCGGGGGAGGCTACAATGAGCAGTTCTTC
>TRBV7-2|TRBJ2-5|.|few
CASSSPGGGQGQETQYF
TGTGCCAGCAGCTCCCCGGGAGGGGGACAGGGTCAAGAGACCCAGTACTTC
>TRBV5-1|TRBJ2-5|TRBD1|.
CASLQTGAGQETQYF
TGCGCCAGCCTCCAGACAGGGGCCGGGCAAGAGACCCAGTACTTC
>TRBV6-5|TRBJ2-7|.|.
CASSYDTGNEQYF
TGTGCCAGCAGTTACGATACAGGGAACGAGCAGTACTTC
>TRBV10-3|TRBJ1-5|TRBD1|.
CAIRSDRGNQPQHF
TGTGCCATCAGATCCGACAGGGGCAATCAGCCCCAGCATTTT
>TRBV10-3|TRBJ1-2|.|few
CAISEFVGEDYGYTF
TGTGCCATCAGTGAGTTTGTAGGGGAGGACTATGGCTACACCTTC
>TRBV6-2/TRBV6-3|TRBJ1-1|.|few
CASSSSGARTEAFF
TGTGCCAGCAGTTCCTCCGGGGCGAGGACTGAAGCTTTCTTT
>TRBV7-9|TRBJ1-1|TRBD1|.
CASSGWTGGTEAFF
TGTGCCAGCAGCGGATGGACAGGGGGCACTGAAGCTTTCTTT
>TRBV5-6|TRBJ2-1|TRBD1|.
CASSGGQGADEQFF
TGTGCCAGCAGCGGGGGACAGGGGGCGGATGAGCAGTTCTTC
>TRBV7-3|TRBJ2-2|TRBD2|few
CASSADSGLAGGMSTGELFF
TGTGCCAGCAGCGCAGACTCGGGACTAGCGGGGGGGATGAGCACCGGGGAGCTGTTTTTT
>TRBV7-2|TRBJ2-7|.|many
CASSLGTRTYEQYF
TGTGCCAGCAGCTTGGGGACACGTACATACGAGCAGTACTTC
>TRBV7-9|TRBJ2-2|TRBD2|few
CASSTLLRLAGDNTGELFF
TGTGCCAGCAGCACCCTCCTTAGACTAGCGGGGGATAACACCGGGGAGCTGTTTTTT
>TRBV29-1|TRBJ1-4|.|few
CSATERGATNEKLFF
TGCAGCGCCACGGAGAGGGGTGCAACTAATGAAAAACTGTTTTTT
>TRBV3-1|TRBJ2-1|TRBD2|few
CASSLVAGGLIDEQFF
TGTGCCAGCAGCCTGGTAGCGGGGGGGCTCATCGATGAGCAGTTCTTC
>TRBV7-9|TRBJ1-3|.|few
CASSLPGAGASGNTIYF
TGTGCCAGCAGCTTACCAGGCGCCGGAGCCTCTGGAAACACCATATATTTT
>TRBV28|TRBJ2-2|.|few
CASSLPLGGELFF
TGTGCCAGCAGTTTGCCCCTTGGCGGGGAGCTGTTTTTT
>TRBV5-1|TRBJ1-2|.|.
CASSLGPITDGYTF
TGCGCCAGCAGCCTTGGCCCCATCACGGATGGCTACACCTTC
>TRBV7-9|TRBJ1-2|.|.
CASSLDTGAGNYGYTF
TGTGCCAGCAGCTTAGATACCGGGGCCGGGAACTATGGCTACACCTTC
>TRBV20-1|TRBJ2-7|.|.
CSASERSSYEQYF
TGCAGTGCTAGTGAGAGGAGCAGCTACGAGCAGTACTTC
>TRBV20-1|TRBJ2-7|.|few
CSAYEPVETLYEQYF
TGCAGCGCCTACGAGCCCGTGGAGACCCTTTACGAGCAGTACTTC
>TRBV28|TRBJ1-4|.|few
CASSLLQDGGEKLFF
TGTGCCAGCAGTTTATTGCAGGACGGGGGTGAAAAACTGTTTTTT
>TRBV12-3/TRBV12-4|TRBJ1-1|.|few
CASSLRTFGTEAFF
TGTGCCAGCAGTTTAAGGACGTTCGGCACTGAAGCTTTCTTT
>TRBV11-2|TRBJ1-4|TRBD1|.
CASSFGTGRRGEKLFF
TGTGCCAGCAGCTTCGGGACAGGTCGCCGAGGGGAAAAACTGTTTTTT
>TRBV7-9|TRBJ2-5|TRBD1|.
CASSARQGQETQYF
TGTGCCAGCAGCGCGCGACAGGGCCAAGAGACCCAGTACTTC
>TRBV6-6|TRBJ2-1|TRBD2|few
CASSYGGSPRAGNWGNEQFF
TGTGCCAGCAGTTACGGAGGTAGTCCCAGAGCGGGGAATTGGGGGAATGAGCAGTTCTTC
>TRBV11-2|TRBJ2-3|.|.
CASRTGSTSTDTQYF
TGTGCCAGCAGAACAGGGTCGACTAGCACAGATACGCAGTATTTT
>TRBV7-9|TRBJ2-1|.|many
CASSSPPQGLYNEQFF
TGTGCCAGCAGTTCCCCCCCGCAGGGGCTTTACAATGAGCAGTTCTTC
>TRBV4-1|TRBJ2-7|.|.
CASSQEGSRPTYEQYF
TGCGCCAGCAGCCAAGAAGGGAGTCGACCTACTTACGAGCAGTACTTC
>TRBV29-1|TRBJ2-7|.|few
CSVFFQGPGDYEQYF
TGCAGCGTTTTTTTCCAGGGGCCGGGGGACTACGAGCAGTACTTC
>TRBV7-6|TRBJ1-1|.|.
CASSLGSETEAFF
TGTGCCAGCAGCTTAGGGTCCGAAACTGAAGCTTTCTTT
>TRBV29-1|TRBJ2-7|TRBD1|.
CSVEAGQGSYEQYF
TGCAGCGTTGAAGCGGGACAGGGGTCCTACGAGCAGTACTTC
>TRBV12-3/TRBV12-4|TRBJ2-4|.|.
CASTTRGLKNSQYF
TGTGCCAGCACCACTCGGGGGCTCAAAAACAGTCAGTACTTC
>TRBV6-6|TRBJ2-1|.|.
CASSYKVARSSYNEQFF
TGTGCCAGCAGTTACAAAGTAGCGAGAAGCTCCTACAATGAGCAGTTCTTC
>TRBV29-1|TRBJ2-6|.|few
CSVGYSLGYHSGANVLTF
TGCAGCGTTGGGTACAGCCTTGGATACCACTCTGGGGCCAACGTCCTGACTTTC
>TRBV4-1|TRBJ1-1|.|.
CASSRGGLREAFF
TGCGCCAGCAGCCGCGGGGGGCTGAGGGAAGCTTTCTTT
>TRBV7-3|TRBJ2-3|.|.
CASSFRRASTDTQYF
TGTGCCAGCAGCTTCCGTAGGGCGAGCACAGATACGCAGTATTTT
>TRBV7-8|TRBJ2-3|TRBD2|few
CASSLVTSGDTQYF
TGTGCCAGCAGTTTAGTGACTAGCGGGGATACGCAGTATTTT
>TRBV6-1|TRBJ2-1|TRBD1|.
CASSNRDRYNEQFF
TGTGCCAGCAGTAACCGGGACAGATACAATGAGCAGTTCTTC
>TRBV6-2/TRBV6-3|TRBJ1-5|.|few
CASSYGQVGQPQHF
TGTGCCAGCAGTTACGGGCAGGTTGGGCAGCCCCAGCATTTT
>TRBV20-1|TRBJ2-2|TRBD1|few
CSADAPGQGAGELFF
TGCAGTGCTGACGCACCGGGACAGGGCGCCGGGGAGCTGTTTTTT
>TRBV7-2|TRBJ2-7|TRBD1|many
CASSPKGRDRGPEQYF
TGTGCCAGCAGCCCGAAGGGCCGGGACAGGGGTCCCGAGCAGTACTTC
>TRBV28|TRBJ2-7|TRBD1|.
CASSSHRGSYEQYF
TGTGCCAGCAGTTCCCACAGGGGTAGCTACGAGCAGTACTTC
>TRBV7-8|TRBJ2-1|TRBD2|many
CASSLTSGNYNEQFF
TGTGCCAGCAGCTTGACTAGCGGGAATTACAATGAGCAGTTCTTC
>TRBV20-1|TRBJ2-7|TRBD1|.
CSARDLPRGHDEQYF
TGCAGTGCTAGAGATCTTCCCAGGGGGCACGACGAGCAGTACTTC
>TRBV12-3/TRBV12-4|TRBJ2-3|.|.
CASKEEGLTDTQYF
TGTGCCAGCAAGGAGGAGGGGTTAACTGATACGCAGTATTTT
>TRBV4-1|TRBJ2-5|.|.
CASSHLQGEETQYF
TGCGCCAGCAGCCACTTACAGGGAGAAGAGACCCAGTACTTC
>TRBV7-9|TRBJ1-1|.|.
CASSTPGYNHMNTEAFF
TGTGCCAGCAGCACACCGGGATACAATCATATGAACACTGAAGCTTTCTTT
>TRBV29-1|TRBJ1-2|.|.
CSVQVRYGYTF
TGCAGCGTGCAGGTTCGCTATGGCTACACCTTC
>TRBV6-4|TRBJ2-5|TRBD1|.
CASSDSIGQGHETQYF
TGTGCCAGCAGTGACTCAATAGGACAGGGACACGAGACCCAGTACTTC
>TRBV6-5|TRBJ2-2|.|.
CASSFHKPGFNTGELFF
TGTGCCAGCAGTTTCCACAAGCCGGGATTTAACACCGGGGAGCTGTTTTTT